This T cell receptor (beta chain) was identified in a study of T cell responses to AZD1222 COVID-19 vaccine. Study-level findings and limits: After two AZD1222 doses, spike-specific TCR breadth and depth rose versus day 0. Donors were mostly white British, more females; clonal diversity possibly underestimated. Repertoires in all cases were sampled only once the peak T cell response had passed.

The assay was immunoSEQ multiplex PCR, and TCRdb's table has in-frame clones only and misses some. The table includes 70,000 to 90,000 clones, about 89% detected once. V shed 1 base and J 9 bases; nucleotides not matched to a gene: 5. The CDR3 runs to 14 residues. Germline-derived CDR1 and CDR2 are MDHEN and SYDVKM. As for this clone: Its antigen is undetermined.

The TCR comes from an adult in good health. The sample in question was peripheral blood, obtained on day 0 of AZD1222 vaccination. V usage is TRBV28 and J usage is TRBJ2-4, with TRBD2 identical over 8 bases. CDR3 loop: CASSLSGGAGIQYF. For the CDR3, the DNA is TGTGCCAGCAGTTTATCCGGGGGGGCAGGCATTCAGTACTTC.